These 8 T cell receptor beta chains share one sample of origin, sequenced in a study of cytomegalovirus exposure and HLA in healthy donors. Sequencing was performed with immunoSEQ multiplex PCR; in TCRdb, only in-frame clones are kept and a portion is missing. This sample carries 75,000 to 100,000 clones, 95% to 98% of them seen once, and the ten largest clones take less than 0.8%. The specimen sequenced was PBMCs. The receptors derive from a young man in good health and CMV-seronegative.

In DNA, the CDR3 is TGCGCCAGCAGGAAAGGAGGGACTGAAGCTTTCTTT. Protein product: CASRKGGTEAFF. The chain carries TRBV10-2 and TRBJ1-1; no definite D call. CDR3 length: 12 amino acids. The V end was cut by 6 bases, the J end by 5 bases, with 10 bases between. Germline V gives CDR1 WSHSY, CDR2 SAAADI.

Here the CDR3 DNA reads TGTGCCAGCAGCTACCTACCGGGACAGGGTCGGTTGATGAACACTGAAGCTTTCTTT. Amino acid sequence: CASSYLPGQGRLMNTEAFF. The chain links TRBV11-3 to TRBJ1-1, with 9 nucleotides matching TRBD1. The CDR3 spans 19 residues. V trimming: 4 bases; J trimming: 0 bases; junction bases outside the gene matches: 15. Germline-derived CDR1 and CDR2 are SGHNT and YENEEA.

The CDR3 here is CASSLGWSSANEQFF. Here the CDR3 DNA reads TGTGCCAGCAGCTTAGGGTGGTCCAGTGCCAATGAGCAGTTCTTC. The chain recombines TRBV11-2 with TRBJ2-1; D is ambiguous. Trimming stripped 1 base from V and 6 bases from J, with 13 bases between. The CDR3 is made up of 15 amino acids. Per germline, CDR1 SGHAT and CDR2 FQNNGV.

This clone was seen just once. The rearrangement uses TRBV11-2 and TRBJ2-3; 13 nucleotides align to TRBD2. Germline CDR1 SGHAT, CDR2 FQNNGV. Trimming cost V 6 bases and J 2 bases; bases outside gene matches: 8. The CDR3 covers 17 residues. CDR3 residues: CASRKGTSGTFTDTQYF. CDR3 coding DNA: TGTGCCAGCAGGAAGGGGACTAGCGGGACTTTCACAGATACGCAGTATTTT.

The chain combines TRBV4-1 with TRBJ2-5, with a possible D match to TRBD2 (5 bases). Germline CDR1 MGHRA, CDR2 YSYEKL. The CDR3 runs 13 residues. The V end was cut by 3 bases, the J end by 5 bases, with 10 bases between. The CDR3 is CASSQARGETQYF. The CDR3 DNA sequence: TGCGCCAGCAGCCAGGCTCGAGGGGAGACCCAGTACTTC.

This clone was found once. The V and J genes are TRBV4-2 and TRBJ2-1; 14 nucleotides agree with TRBD2. With V trimmed by 8 bases and J by 7 bases, 7 bases remained unmatched. The CDR3 is 15 residues long. From germline, CDR1 is LGHNA and CDR2 YNFKEQ. CDR3: CASGGLAGGYNEQFF. In DNA, the CDR3 is TGTGCCAGCGGCGGACTAGCGGGAGGTTATAATGAGCAGTTCTTC.

This chain joins TRBV10-2 and TRBJ2-5; D possibly corresponds to TRBD2 (6 bases). Looked up from germline, CDR1 is WSHSY and CDR2 is SAAADI. V gave up 5 bases and J gave up 4 bases, with 8 bases separating them. The CDR3 spans 12 residues. The CDR3 loop is CASSLTRETQYF. CDR3 nucleotide sequence: TGCGCCAGCAGTTTGACTAGAGAGACCCAGTACTTC.

The chain carries TRBV6-1 and TRBJ2-5; D gene uncertain. V lost 7 bases, J lost 0 bases, and 9 bases lay in between. Germline lookup yields CDR1 MNHNS and CDR2 SASEGT. The CDR3 contains 13 residues. The CDR3 reads CASNTEYQETQYF. DNA of the CDR3: TGTGCCAGCAACACAGAGTACCAAGAGACCCAGTACTTC.